Listed below are T cell receptor beta chains from one sample, sequenced in a study of cytomegalovirus exposure and HLA in healthy donors. This table comes from immunoSEQ multiplex PCR, and its TCRdb copy is limited to in-frame clones, with some not included. Of 120,000 or so clones listed, around 87% were seen once; the top ten hold almost 1.5%. The sample taken for sequencing was PBMCs. The origin of the receptors is a woman under 40 in good health and CMV-seropositive. Both conserved end residues are part of each CDR3. Each record gives: clone size, J gene, V gene, D gene, CDR3 protein, CDR3 DNA. D genes are given only for firm matches. Size values are once, few and many counts, or a class for expanded clones, and some rows have none.

clone_size: NA; j_call: TRBJ2-7; v_call: TRBV6-1; d_call: TRBD1; cdr3_aa: CASAPRGDSAYEQYF; cdr3_nt: TGTGCCAGCGCCCCTAGAGGGGACAGCGCCTACGAGCAGTACTTC
clone_size: NA; j_call: TRBJ2-2; v_call: TRBV6-1; d_call: TRBD1; cdr3_aa: CASSIDRVGRELFF; cdr3_nt: TGTGCCAGCTCAATTGACAGGGTAGGGCGGGAGCTGTTTTTT
clone_size: NA; j_call: TRBJ2-6; v_call: TRBV5-1; d_call: NA; cdr3_aa: CASSFGISGANVLTF; cdr3_nt: TGCGCCAGCAGCTTCGGGATCTCTGGGGCCAACGTCCTGACTTTC
clone_size: NA; j_call: TRBJ2-5; v_call: TRBV2; d_call: NA; cdr3_aa: CASSPTGIGQETQYF; cdr3_nt: TGTGCCAGCAGTCCAACAGGGATAGGCCAAGAGACCCAGTACTTC
clone_size: once; j_call: TRBJ2-7; v_call: TRBV7-2; d_call: NA; cdr3_aa: CASSLGPSYEQYF; cdr3_nt: TGTGCCAGCAGCTTAGGGCCCAGCTACGAGCAGTACTTC
clone_size: NA; j_call: TRBJ2-1; v_call: TRBV18; d_call: TRBD2; cdr3_aa: CASSPLPAGGSHNEQFF; cdr3_nt: TGTGCCAGCTCACCCCTGCCGGCGGGGGGCTCTCACAATGAGCAGTTCTTC
clone_size: NA; j_call: TRBJ1-1; v_call: TRBV25-1; d_call: TRBD1; cdr3_aa: CASSDLLMDRDNTEAFF; cdr3_nt: TGTGCCAGCAGTGATTTATTAATGGACAGGGATAACACTGAAGCTTTCTTT
clone_size: NA; j_call: TRBJ2-5; v_call: TRBV27; d_call: NA; cdr3_aa: CASSSGETQYF; cdr3_nt: TGTGCCAGCAGTTCCGGTGAGACCCAGTACTTC
clone_size: NA; j_call: TRBJ2-3; v_call: TRBV19; d_call: TRBD2; cdr3_aa: CASSIRRELKDTQYF; cdr3_nt: TGTGCCAGTAGTATCCGGCGGGAGCTGAAAGATACGCAGTATTTT
clone_size: NA; j_call: TRBJ2-1; v_call: TRBV10-3; d_call: NA; cdr3_aa: CAISEPGGYNEQFF; cdr3_nt: TGTGCCATCAGTGAGCCAGGGGGGTACAATGAGCAGTTCTTC
clone_size: NA; j_call: TRBJ2-1; v_call: TRBV5-4; d_call: NA; cdr3_aa: CASSFRGRSHNEQFF; cdr3_nt: TGTGCCAGCAGCTTCCGAGGGCGGTCTCACAATGAGCAGTTCTTC
clone_size: NA; j_call: TRBJ1-2; v_call: TRBV28; d_call: NA; cdr3_aa: CASRMTDSLNYGYTF; cdr3_nt: TGTGCCAGCAGGATGACGGACAGTTTAAACTATGGCTACACCTTC
clone_size: NA; j_call: TRBJ2-3; v_call: TRBV11-2; d_call: NA; cdr3_aa: CASSHLEGGNTQYF; cdr3_nt: TGTGCCAGCAGCCATTTGGAGGGCGGAAATACGCAGTATTTT
clone_size: NA; j_call: TRBJ2-7; v_call: TRBV9; d_call: NA; cdr3_aa: CASSVGVSQGSEQYF; cdr3_nt: TGTGCCAGCAGCGTAGGAGTTTCGCAGGGGAGCGAGCAGTACTTC
clone_size: NA; j_call: TRBJ1-3; v_call: TRBV9; d_call: NA; cdr3_aa: CASSVAMGNTIYF; cdr3_nt: TGTGCCAGCAGCGTAGCTATGGGAAACACCATATATTTT
clone_size: NA; j_call: TRBJ2-1; v_call: TRBV9; d_call: TRBD2; cdr3_aa: CASSAGTSEVGQFF; cdr3_nt: TGTGCCAGCAGCGCAGGGACTAGTGAAGTTGGGCAGTTCTTC
clone_size: once; j_call: TRBJ2-5; v_call: TRBV9; d_call: NA; cdr3_aa: CASSGVRNCQETQYF; cdr3_nt: TGTGCCAGCAGCGGTGTGCGCAACTGCCAAGAGACCCAGTACTTC
clone_size: few; j_call: TRBJ2-1; v_call: TRBV19; d_call: TRBD2; cdr3_aa: CASSKAGGPIMLEQFF; cdr3_nt: TGTGCCAGTAGTAAAGCGGGAGGGCCCATAATGCTTGAGCAGTTCTTC
clone_size: NA; j_call: TRBJ2-7; v_call: TRBV21-1; d_call: NA; cdr3_aa: CASSISLRETSGRISYYEQYF; cdr3_nt: TGTGCCAGCAGCATTTCACTCAGGGAGACTAGCGGGAGAATCAGCTACTACGAGCAGTACTTC
clone_size: NA; j_call: TRBJ2-5; v_call: TRBV7-6; d_call: NA; cdr3_aa: CASSLVGLPTAGETQYF; cdr3_nt: TGTGCCAGCAGCTTAGTCGGTTTGCCTACCGCCGGGGAGACCCAGTACTTC
clone_size: NA; j_call: TRBJ2-5; v_call: TRBV28; d_call: NA; cdr3_aa: CASGRGGQETQYF; cdr3_nt: TGTGCCAGCGGAAGGGGGGGTCAAGAGACCCAGTACTTC
clone_size: NA; j_call: TRBJ2-1; v_call: TRBV6-1; d_call: NA; cdr3_aa: CASSDVTDEQFF; cdr3_nt: TGTGCCAGCAGTGACGTAACAGATGAGCAGTTCTTC
clone_size: once; j_call: TRBJ2-5; v_call: TRBV12-5; d_call: TRBD2; cdr3_aa: CASGYGLAGGRASQYF; cdr3_nt: TGTGCTAGTGGTTACGGACTAGCGGGGGGGCGGGCGTCCCAGTACTTC
clone_size: NA; j_call: TRBJ2-3; v_call: TRBV2; d_call: NA; cdr3_aa: CASSLHRVLVTDTQYF; cdr3_nt: TGTGCCAGCAGTCTTCACAGGGTTCTGGTCACAGATACGCAGTATTTT
clone_size: NA; j_call: TRBJ1-1; v_call: TRBV20-1; d_call: NA; cdr3_aa: CSARFGTEAFF; cdr3_nt: TGCAGTGCTAGATTCGGCACTGAAGCTTTCTTT
clone_size: NA; j_call: TRBJ2-7; v_call: TRBV5-6; d_call: TRBD2; cdr3_aa: CASSFRAGGDLGEQYF; cdr3_nt: TGTGCCAGCAGCTTCCGGGCGGGGGGCGACCTTGGAGAGCAGTACTTC
clone_size: NA; j_call: TRBJ2-1; v_call: TRBV6-5; d_call: NA; cdr3_aa: CASSFLARYSYNEQFF; cdr3_nt: TGTGCCAGCAGTTTCCTAGCGAGATACTCCTACAATGAGCAGTTCTTC
clone_size: few; j_call: TRBJ1-3; v_call: TRBV9; d_call: TRBD1; cdr3_aa: CASSTRQGLGNTIYF; cdr3_nt: TGTGCCAGCAGCACCCGACAGGGGCTAGGAAACACCATATATTTT
clone_size: NA; j_call: TRBJ2-5; v_call: TRBV7-3; d_call: TRBD2; cdr3_aa: CASSSGLAGETQYF; cdr3_nt: TGTGCCAGCAGCTCGGGACTAGCGGGAGAGACCCAGTACTTC
clone_size: NA; j_call: TRBJ1-6; v_call: TRBV7-9; d_call: TRBD1; cdr3_aa: CASSEGTANSPLHF; cdr3_nt: TGTGCCAGCAGCGAAGGGACAGCGAATTCACCCCTCCACTTT
clone_size: few; j_call: TRBJ2-7; v_call: TRBV18; d_call: TRBD1; cdr3_aa: CASSVLGTGVDEQYF; cdr3_nt: TGTGCCAGCTCGGTATTGGGGACAGGGGTTGACGAGCAGTACTTC
clone_size: few; j_call: TRBJ1-6; v_call: TRBV2; d_call: TRBD1; cdr3_aa: CASSSDRVYGSPLHF; cdr3_nt: TGTGCCAGCAGTTCGGACAGGGTGTATGGATCACCCCTCCACTTT
clone_size: NA; j_call: TRBJ2-2; v_call: TRBV9; d_call: NA; cdr3_aa: CASRPGAFNTGELFF; cdr3_nt: TGTGCCAGCAGACCTGGAGCCTTTAACACCGGGGAGCTGTTTTTT
clone_size: NA; j_call: TRBJ1-1; v_call: TRBV28; d_call: NA; cdr3_aa: CASSREFREAFF; cdr3_nt: TGTGCCAGCAGTCGGGAGTTTCGAGAAGCTTTCTTT
clone_size: NA; j_call: TRBJ1-3; v_call: TRBV6-5; d_call: NA; cdr3_aa: CASSYSSQVGNTIYF; cdr3_nt: TGTGCCAGCAGTTACTCGTCCCAGGTTGGAAACACCATATATTTT
clone_size: NA; j_call: TRBJ1-5; v_call: TRBV19; d_call: TRBD1; cdr3_aa: CASSPSGTGKQPQHF; cdr3_nt: TGTGCCAGTAGTCCGAGCGGGACAGGGAAGCAGCCCCAGCATTTT
clone_size: NA; j_call: TRBJ1-3; v_call: TRBV28; d_call: NA; cdr3_aa: CASSWWGAGNTIYF; cdr3_nt: TGTGCCAGCAGTTGGTGGGGGGCTGGAAACACCATATATTTT
clone_size: NA; j_call: TRBJ1-2; v_call: TRBV29-1; d_call: NA; cdr3_aa: CSVVGQNYGYTF; cdr3_nt: TGCAGCGTGGTCGGACAGAACTATGGCTACACCTTC
clone_size: NA; j_call: TRBJ2-7; v_call: TRBV5-1; d_call: TRBD2; cdr3_aa: CASSLDLGTSAYEQYF; cdr3_nt: TGCGCCAGCAGCTTGGACTTAGGGACTAGCGCCTACGAGCAGTACTTC
clone_size: NA; j_call: TRBJ2-7; v_call: TRBV18; d_call: NA; cdr3_aa: CASSPTSSGGYEQYF; cdr3_nt: TGTGCCAGCTCACCTACGTCCTCCGGGGGCTACGAGCAGTACTTC
clone_size: NA; j_call: TRBJ2-5; v_call: TRBV27; d_call: TRBD1; cdr3_aa: CASSFRDSNPETQYF; cdr3_nt: TGTGCCAGCAGTTTCCGGGACAGCAATCCGGAGACCCAGTACTTC
clone_size: NA; j_call: TRBJ2-2; v_call: TRBV4-1; d_call: NA; cdr3_aa: CASRPRQPGTGELFF; cdr3_nt: TGCGCCAGCAGACCGAGACAGCCTGGTACCGGGGAGCTGTTTTTT
clone_size: NA; j_call: TRBJ1-2; v_call: TRBV5-1; d_call: TRBD1; cdr3_aa: CASSLGQGNGYTF; cdr3_nt: TGCGCCAGCAGCTTGGGACAGGGGAATGGCTACACCTTC
clone_size: once; j_call: TRBJ1-2; v_call: TRBV6-6; d_call: NA; cdr3_aa: CASSYTGGRVGYTF; cdr3_nt: TGTGCCAGCAGTTACACAGGCGGCCGAGTAGGCTACACCTTC
clone_size: NA; j_call: TRBJ2-7; v_call: TRBV6-5; d_call: TRBD1; cdr3_aa: CASRPTGDNEQYF; cdr3_nt: TGTGCCAGCAGACCGACAGGGGACAACGAGCAGTACTTC
clone_size: NA; j_call: TRBJ2-3; v_call: TRBV7-4; d_call: NA; cdr3_aa: CASSLVGWTDTQYF; cdr3_nt: TGTGCCAGCAGCTTAGTTGGCTGGACAGATACGCAGTATTTT
clone_size: NA; j_call: TRBJ2-3; v_call: TRBV9; d_call: TRBD2; cdr3_aa: CASSEIGLAGGIATDTQYF; cdr3_nt: TGTGCCAGCAGCGAGATAGGACTAGCGGGAGGGATAGCGACAGATACGCAGTATTTT
clone_size: few; j_call: TRBJ2-2; v_call: TRBV6-4; d_call: TRBD2; cdr3_aa: CASSDGTSDTGELFF; cdr3_nt: TGTGCCAGCAGTGACGGGACTAGCGACACCGGGGAGCTGTTTTTT
clone_size: NA; j_call: TRBJ2-2; v_call: TRBV7-2; d_call: TRBD1; cdr3_aa: CASSHRDRDTGELFF; cdr3_nt: TGTGCCAGCAGCCACCGGGACAGAGACACCGGGGAGCTGTTTTTT
clone_size: NA; j_call: TRBJ2-1; v_call: TRBV2; d_call: NA; cdr3_aa: CASSEPPYGGGGEQFF; cdr3_nt: TGTGCCAGCAGTGAACCCCCTTACGGTGGGGGCGGTGAGCAGTTCTTC
clone_size: NA; j_call: TRBJ2-7; v_call: TRBV7-9; d_call: NA; cdr3_aa: CASSLGSYEQYF; cdr3_nt: TGTGCCAGCAGCTTAGGCAGTTACGAGCAGTACTTC
clone_size: once; j_call: TRBJ2-1; v_call: TRBV30; d_call: NA; cdr3_aa: CAWSSGYKDNEQFF; cdr3_nt: TGTGCCTGGAGTTCGGGGTATAAGGACAATGAGCAGTTCTTC